The table lists the clone carrying this T cell receptor (beta chain) with a count of one. This specimen belongs to a study of blood T cell repertoires in COVID-19. Per germline, CDR1 LNHDA and CDR2 SQIVND (reference sequence). V lost 4 bases and J lost 3, with 15 bases in between. The CDR3 is made up of 15 amino acids. Clones were sequenced by immunoSEQ multiplex PCR, and TCRdb holds only the in-frame ones, with some missing. The repertoire includes over 120,000 clones, about 85% of them detected once, and less than 3.5% sits in the top ten. Sequencing was performed on peripheral blood. The V gene is TRBV19, the J gene TRBJ1-2; D might be TRBD1 (5 bases). The receptor comes from a human donor with acute or convalescent COVID-19. The donor label of this sample is uncertain. The CDR3 protein is CASSTLDSVYYGYTF. CDR3 coding DNA: TGTGCCAGTAGTACCCTTGACAGCGTCTACTATGGCTACACCTTC.